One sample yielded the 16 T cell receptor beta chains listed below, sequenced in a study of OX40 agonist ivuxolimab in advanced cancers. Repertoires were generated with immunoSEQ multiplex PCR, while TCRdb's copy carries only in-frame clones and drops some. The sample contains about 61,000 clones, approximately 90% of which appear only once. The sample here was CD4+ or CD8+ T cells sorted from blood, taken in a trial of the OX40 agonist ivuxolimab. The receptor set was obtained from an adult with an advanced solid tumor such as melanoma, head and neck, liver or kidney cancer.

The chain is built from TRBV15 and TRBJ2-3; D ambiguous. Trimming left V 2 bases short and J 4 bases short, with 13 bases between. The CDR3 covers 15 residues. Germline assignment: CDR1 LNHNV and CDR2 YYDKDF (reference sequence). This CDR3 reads CATSRIPAPSDTQYF. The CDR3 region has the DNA TGTGCCACCAGCAGAATCCCTGCCCCGTCAGATACGCAGTATTTT.

DNA for the CDR3: TGTGCCAGCAGCCAAGAACAGCTTAACTATGGCTACACCTTC. Residues: CASSQEQLNYGYTF. The gene calls are TRBV14 and TRBJ1-2, with no clear D. Trimming took 0 bases from V and 1 from J, leaving 6 bases between them. The CDR3 contains 14 residues. Germline CDR1 is SGHDN and CDR2 is FVKESK.

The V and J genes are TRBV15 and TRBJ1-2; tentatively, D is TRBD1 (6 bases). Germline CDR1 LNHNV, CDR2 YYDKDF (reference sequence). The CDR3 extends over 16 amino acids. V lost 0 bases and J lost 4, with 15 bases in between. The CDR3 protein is CATSRDRSGGLYGYTF. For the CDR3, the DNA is TGTGCCACCAGCAGAGATAGGTCCGGGGGCCTCTATGGCTACACCTTC.

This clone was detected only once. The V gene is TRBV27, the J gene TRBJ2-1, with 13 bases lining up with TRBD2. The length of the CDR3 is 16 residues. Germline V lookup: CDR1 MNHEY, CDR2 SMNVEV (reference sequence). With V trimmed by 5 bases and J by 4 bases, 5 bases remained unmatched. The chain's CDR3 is CASSPGTSGKYNEQFF. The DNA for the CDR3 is TGTGCCAGCAGTCCAGGGACTAGCGGGAAGTACAATGAGCAGTTCTTC.

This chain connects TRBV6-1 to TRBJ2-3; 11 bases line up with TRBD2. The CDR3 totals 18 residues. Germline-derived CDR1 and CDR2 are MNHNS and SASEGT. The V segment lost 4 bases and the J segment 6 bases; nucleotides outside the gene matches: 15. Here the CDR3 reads CASSATSGGVFRMDTQYF. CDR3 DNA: TGTGCCAGCAGTGCCACTAGCGGGGGAGTTTTCCGGATGGATACGCAGTATTTT.

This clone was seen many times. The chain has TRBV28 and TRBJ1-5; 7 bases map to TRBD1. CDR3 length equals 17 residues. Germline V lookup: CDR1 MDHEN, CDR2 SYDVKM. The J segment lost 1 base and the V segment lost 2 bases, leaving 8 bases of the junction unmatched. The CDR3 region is CASSLQGQWMSNQPQHF. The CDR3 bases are TGTGCCAGCAGTTTACAGGGACAGTGGATGAGCAATCAGCCCCAGCATTTT.

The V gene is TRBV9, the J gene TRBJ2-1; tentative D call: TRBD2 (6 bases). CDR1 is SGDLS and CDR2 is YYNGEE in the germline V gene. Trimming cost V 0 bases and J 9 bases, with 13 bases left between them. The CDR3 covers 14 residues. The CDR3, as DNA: TGTGCCAGCAGCGTAGTTCCGGGAGTGGTTGAGCAGTTCTTC. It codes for CASSVVPGVVEQFF.

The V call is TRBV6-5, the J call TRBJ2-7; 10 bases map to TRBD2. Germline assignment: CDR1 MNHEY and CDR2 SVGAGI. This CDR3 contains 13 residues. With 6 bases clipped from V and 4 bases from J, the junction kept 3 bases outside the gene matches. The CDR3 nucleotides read TGTGCCAGCAGGGCTAGCGGGAGTTACGAGCAGTACGTC. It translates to CASRASGSYEQYV.

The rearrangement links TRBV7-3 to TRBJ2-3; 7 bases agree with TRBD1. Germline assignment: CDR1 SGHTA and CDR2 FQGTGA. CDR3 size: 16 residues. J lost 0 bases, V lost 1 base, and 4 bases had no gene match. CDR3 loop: CASSLIPGGSTDTQYF. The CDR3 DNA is TGTGCCAGCAGCTTAATTCCAGGGGGAAGCACAGATACGCAGTATTTT.

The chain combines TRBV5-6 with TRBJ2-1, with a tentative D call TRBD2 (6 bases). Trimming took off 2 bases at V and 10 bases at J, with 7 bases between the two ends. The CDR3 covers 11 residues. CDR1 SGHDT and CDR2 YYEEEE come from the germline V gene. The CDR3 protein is CASSFLAEQFF. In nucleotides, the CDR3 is TGTGCCAGCAGCTTCCTAGCGGAGCAGTTCTTC.

The chain's CDR3 is CASSPLAGNEQFF. The CDR3 nucleotides read TGTGCCAGTAGCCCGCTAGCGGGAAATGAGCAGTTCTTC. The chain couples TRBV19 to TRBJ2-1, with 9 bases matching TRBD2. After removal of 6 bases from V and 7 bases from J, the junction contained 4 bases not matched to a gene. This CDR3 region has 13 residues. Germline CDR1 LNHDA, CDR2 SQIVND (reference sequence).

CDR3 residues: CASSLGQNNQPQHF. The CDR3 bases are TGTGCCAGCAGCTTAGGGCAGAACAATCAGCCCCAGCATTTT. The chain combines TRBV13 with TRBJ1-5; no clear D. The CDR3 covers 14 residues. V dropped 0 bases and J dropped 3 bases, with 6 bases sitting between them. The germline V gene encodes CDR1 PRHDT and CDR2 FYEKMQ (reference sequence).

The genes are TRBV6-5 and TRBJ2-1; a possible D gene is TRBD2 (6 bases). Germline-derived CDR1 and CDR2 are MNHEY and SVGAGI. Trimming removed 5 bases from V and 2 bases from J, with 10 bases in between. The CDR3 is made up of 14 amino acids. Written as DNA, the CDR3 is TGTGCCAGCAGTCCAGCGGGTACCTACAATGAGCAGTTCTTC. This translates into CASSPAGTYNEQFF.

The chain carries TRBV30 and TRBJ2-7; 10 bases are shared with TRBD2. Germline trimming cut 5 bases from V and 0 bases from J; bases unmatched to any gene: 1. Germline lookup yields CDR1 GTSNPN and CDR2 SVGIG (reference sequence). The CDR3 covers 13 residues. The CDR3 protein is CAWSSGSSYEQYV. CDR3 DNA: TGTGCCTGGTCTAGCGGGAGCTCCTACGAGCAGTACGTC.

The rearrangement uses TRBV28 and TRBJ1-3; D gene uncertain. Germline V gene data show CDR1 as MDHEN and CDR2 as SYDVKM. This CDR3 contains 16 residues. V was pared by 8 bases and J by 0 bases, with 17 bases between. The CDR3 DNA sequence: TGTGCCAGCCGTCACCGCCATACATACTCTGGAAACACCATATATTTT. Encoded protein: CASRHRHTYSGNTIYF.

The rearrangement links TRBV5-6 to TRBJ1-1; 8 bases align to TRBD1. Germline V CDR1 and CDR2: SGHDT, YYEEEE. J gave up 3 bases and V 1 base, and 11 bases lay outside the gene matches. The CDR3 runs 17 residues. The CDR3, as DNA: TGTGCCAGCAGCTTGTGGGGTGCCGGGACAGGCCACACTGAAGCTTTCTTT. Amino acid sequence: CASSLWGAGTGHTEAFF.